The 19 T cell receptor beta chains presented below share a single source sample, sequenced in a study of T cells in Graves' hyperthyroidism and ophthalmopathy. The CDR3 regions of TCR beta were amplified from RNA transcripts. Initially, a first-round RT-PCR of the TCR CDR3 employed the HTBI primer set. TCRdb used MiXCR to reprocess the multiplex PCR reads, holding one entry per CDR3 protein. The sample lists some 300,000 distinct CDR3 sequences; approximately 18% were seen once. The sequencing input was blood. The source of these receptors is a man aged 50 to 59 with Graves' ophthalmopathy.

Comments on this clonotype: The junction departs from the called germline gene at one end, perhaps through a read error. The chain recombines TRBV7-7 with TRBJ2-2; maybe TRBD1 (6 bases). CDR1 and CDR2 (germline): SSHAT, FNYEAQ (reference sequence). The CDR3 totals 16 residues. CDR3 bases: TGTGCTAGCAGCTTAGCTTCATACAGGGACACCGGGGAGCTGTTTTTT. Encoded protein: CASSLASYRDTGELFF.

This clonotype came up many times. CDR3 in DNA: TGCAGTGCCCGTGGGGGGGGCCGGGAGAACACTGAAGCTTTCTTT. Residues: CSARGGGRENTEAFF. This chain uses TRBV20-1 with TRBJ1-1, with a weak D call TRBD1 (6 bases). Germline V gene data show CDR1 as DFQATT and CDR2 as SNEGSKA (reference sequence). This CDR3 comprises 15 residues. Deletions cut 6 bases from V and 1 base from J, with 18 bases between.

This clonotype has just a few counts. DNA of the CDR3: TGTGCCAGCAGCCACGGACAGGGGGCTGGCAATGAGCAGTTCTTC. Translation gives CASSHGQGAGNEQFF. The J gene is TRBJ2-1, the V gene TRBV5-6; 11 nucleotides agree with TRBD1. V trimming: 4 bases; J trimming: 6 bases; junction bases outside the gene matches: 6. CDR1 and CDR2 (germline): SGHDT, YYEEEE. The CDR3 runs 15 residues.

The chain joins TRBV7-6 to TRBJ1-5, with 8 bases fitting TRBD1. CDR3 size: 17 residues. V gave up 2 bases and J gave up 2 bases; unmatched junction bases: 8. The germline gives CDR1 SGHVS, CDR2 FNYEAQ. The CDR3, as DNA: TGTGCCAGCAGCTTAACCCTAGGGACAGGAGGCAATCAGCCCCAGCATTTT. Its translation: CASSLTLGTGGNQPQHF.

The V call is TRBV5-6, the J call TRBJ1-3; no firm D call. The CDR3 length is 15 residues. Per the germline V gene, CDR1 is SGHDT and CDR2 is YYEEEE. V lost 0 bases, J lost 0 bases, and 7 bases lay in between. In nucleotides, the CDR3 is TGTGCCAGCAGCTTGGGCAGGCCCTCTGGAAACACCATATATTTT. It is translated as CASSLGRPSGNTIYF.

The chain is built from TRBV24-1 and TRBJ2-2; 11 nucleotides agree with TRBD2. V trimming: 3 bases; J trimming: 5 bases; junction bases outside the gene matches: 10. Germline V CDR1 and CDR2: KGHDR, SFDVKD. The CDR3 is 18 residues long. Here the CDR3 reads CATSDPTLTSGRTGELFF. The CDR3, as DNA: TGTGCCACCAGTGATCCTACACTCACTAGCGGGAGAACCGGGGAGCTGTTTTTT.

This clonotype has a count of ten or more. The chain uses TRBV30 and TRBJ2-5; TRBD1 or TRBD2 may be the D gene (5 bases each). In germline, CDR1 is GTSNPN, CDR2 SVGIG (reference sequence). V was cut by 0 bases and J by 4 bases, with 15 bases left in between. This CDR3 has 15 residues. CDR3 loop: CAWSVRAGRVETQYF. The CDR3 DNA sequence: TGTGCCTGGAGTGTACGGGCAGGGAGAGTAGAGACCCAGTACTTC.

The chain combines TRBV5-1 with TRBJ2-2, with TRBD1 matching 7 bases. V lost 0 bases, J lost 7 bases, and 21 bases stayed unmatched. Germline lookup yields CDR1 SGHRS and CDR2 YFSETQ. CDR3 length: 20 amino acids. CDR3 nucleotide sequence: TGCGCCAGCAGCTTGGCCAGCAAGAGAGACAGGGAACATCTAAGCGGGGAGCTGTTTTTT. Translating it yields CASSLASKRDREHLSGELFF.

This clonotype was picked up a small number of times. The V call is TRBV7-9, the J call TRBJ2-1; possibly TRBD1 or TRBD2 for D (5 bases each). Trimming took 1 base from V and 6 from J, leaving 10 bases between them. The CDR3 extends over 14 amino acids. Germline CDR1 is SEHNR and CDR2 is FQNEAQ (reference sequence). The CDR3 reads CASSLVIGGNEQFF. In DNA form, the CDR3 reads TGTGCCAGCAGCTTAGTAATTGGGGGCAATGAGCAGTTCTTC. The whole variable domain, filled in from reference TRBV7-9 and TRBJ2-1, reads DTGVSQNPRHKITKRGQNVTFRCDPISEHNRLYWYRQTLGQGPEFLTYFQNEAQLEKSRLLSDRFSAERPKGSFSTLEIQRTEQGDSAMYLCASSLVIGGNEQFFGPGTRLTVL.

This rearrangement joins TRBV5-4 to TRBJ2-2, with D perhaps being TRBD1 or TRBD2 (5 bases each). The V end was cut by 3 bases, the J end by 0 bases, with 12 bases between. Germline CDR1 reads SGHNT; CDR2 reads YYREEE (reference sequence). This CDR3 has 16 amino acids. The CDR3 DNA is TGTGCCAGCAGCTACGGGACGAACTCGAACACCGGGGAGCTGTTTTTT. Translation: CASSYGTNSNTGELFF. Complete variable domain (other parts from reference TRBV5-4 and TRBJ2-2): ETGVTQSPTHLIKTRGQQVTLRCSSQSGHNTVSWYQQALGQGPQFIFQYYREEENGRGNFPPRFSGLQFPNYSSELNVNALELDDSALYLCASSYGTNSNTGELFFGEGSRLTVL.

J is TRBJ1-6 and V is TRBV25-1; D gene uncertain. Germline CDR1 MGHDK, CDR2 SYGVNS. The CDR3 extends over 13 amino acids. V lost 6 bases and J 5 bases, leaving 8 bases between the germline ends. CDR3 loop: CASRFGDNSPLHF. The CDR3 DNA follows: TGTGCCAGCAGGTTTGGCGATAATTCACCCCTCCACTTT. The whole variable domain, filled in from reference TRBV25-1 and TRBJ1-6, reads EADIYQTPRYLVIGTGKKITLECSQTMGHDKMYWYQQDPGMELHLIHYSYGVNSTEKGDLSSESTVSRIRTEHFPLTLESARPSHTSQYLCASRFGDNSPLHFGNGTRLTVT.

The chain joins TRBV5-6 to TRBJ2-1; 9 bases agree with TRBD2. Trimming at V came to 0 bases and at J to 2 bases, leaving 3 bases not matched to a gene. CDR1 is SGHDT, CDR2 YYEEEE, per germline. The CDR3 runs to 16 residues. The CDR3 reads CASSLAPSGAYNEQFF. The CDR3 DNA reads as TGTGCCAGCAGCTTGGCCCCTAGCGGGGCCTACAATGAGCAGTTCTTC.

This clonotype was counted only a few times. The chain employs TRBV5-6 and TRBJ2-7; D may be TRBD1 or TRBD2 (5 bases each). Germline assignment: CDR1 SGHDT and CDR2 YYEEEE. This CDR3 is built from 13 residues. The ends were cut back, 5 bases at V and 7 bases at J, with 16 bases in the middle. The chain's CDR3 is CASRTTEGREQYF. In nucleotides, the CDR3 is TGTGCCAGCAGGACCACTGAGGGGCGGGAGCAGTACTTC.

The chain employs TRBV11-3 and TRBJ2-3, with 9 bases identical to TRBD1. Germline assignment: CDR1 SGHNT and CDR2 YENEEA. Losses at the gene ends were 4 bases for V and 4 bases for J; bases not matched to a gene: 9. CDR3 length: 16 residues. CDR3 in DNA: TGTGCCAGCAGCTCGCCTGACAGGGGGTACGCAGATACGCAGTATTTT. As protein: CASSSPDRGYADTQYF.

This chain uses TRBV11-2 with TRBJ2-3; 10 bases are a match to TRBD1. Germline CDR1 SGHAT, CDR2 FQNNGV. Germline trimming cut 6 bases from V and 2 bases from J; bases unmatched to any gene: 5. The CDR3 runs 15 residues. The CDR3 loop is CASRGGQGHTDTQYF. The CDR3 bases are TGTGCCAGCAGGGGGGGACAGGGGCACACAGATACGCAGTATTTT.

This rearrangement joins TRBV19 to TRBJ1-5; possible D gene TRBD1, 6 bases. The V and J ends lost 3 bases and 3 bases respectively, with 9 bases between them. The CDR3 extends over 14 amino acids. The V gene's germline CDR1 is LNHDA and CDR2 SQIVND (reference sequence). The CDR3 is CASSIGDNNQPQHF. The CDR3 nucleotides are TGTGCCAGTAGTATTGGGGACAACAATCAGCCCCAGCATTTT.

This clonotype was counted a few times. The chain combines TRBV28 with TRBJ2-1, with D maybe TRBD2 (6 bases). CDR1 and CDR2 from the germline V gene are MDHEN and SYDVKM. Trimming cost V 3 bases and J 3 bases, with 9 bases left between them. The CDR3 extends over 14 amino acids. CDR3 amino acids: CASSFSGYYNEQFF. CDR3 DNA sequence: TGTGCCAGCAGTTTTAGCGGATACTACAATGAGCAGTTCTTC.

CDR3 region: CATSDWAGLTGELFF. The CDR3 DNA reads as TGTGCCACCAGTGATTGGGCAGGGCTTACCGGGGAGCTGTTTTTT. The chain uses TRBV24-1 and TRBJ2-2, with D possibly being TRBD1 (5 bases). The CDR3 is 15 amino acids. Germline V gives CDR1 KGHDR, CDR2 SFDVKD. Trimming cost V 2 bases and J 5 bases, with 11 bases left between them.

The genes are TRBV10-1 and TRBJ2-1; TRBD2 agrees at 10 bases. Germline V lookup: CDR1 WNHNN, CDR2 SYGVQD (reference sequence). Germline trimming cut 4 bases from V and 7 bases from J; bases unmatched to any gene: 4. This CDR3 contains 14 residues. The CDR3 DNA reads as TGCGCCAGCAGTGTGAGAGCGGGAGGGAATGAGCAGTTCTTC. This translates into CASSVRAGGNEQFF.